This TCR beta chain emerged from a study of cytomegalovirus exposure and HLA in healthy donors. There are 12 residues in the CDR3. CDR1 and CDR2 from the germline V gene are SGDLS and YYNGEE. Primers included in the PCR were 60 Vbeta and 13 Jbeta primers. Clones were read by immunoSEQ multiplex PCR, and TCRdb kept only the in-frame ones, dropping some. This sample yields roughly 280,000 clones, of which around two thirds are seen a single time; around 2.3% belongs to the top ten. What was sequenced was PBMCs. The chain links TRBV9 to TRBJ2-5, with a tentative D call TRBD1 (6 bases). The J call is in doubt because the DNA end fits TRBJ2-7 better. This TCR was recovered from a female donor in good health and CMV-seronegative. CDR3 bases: TGTGCCAGCAGCCCGGACAGCTACGAGCAGTACTTC. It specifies CASSPDSYEQYF.